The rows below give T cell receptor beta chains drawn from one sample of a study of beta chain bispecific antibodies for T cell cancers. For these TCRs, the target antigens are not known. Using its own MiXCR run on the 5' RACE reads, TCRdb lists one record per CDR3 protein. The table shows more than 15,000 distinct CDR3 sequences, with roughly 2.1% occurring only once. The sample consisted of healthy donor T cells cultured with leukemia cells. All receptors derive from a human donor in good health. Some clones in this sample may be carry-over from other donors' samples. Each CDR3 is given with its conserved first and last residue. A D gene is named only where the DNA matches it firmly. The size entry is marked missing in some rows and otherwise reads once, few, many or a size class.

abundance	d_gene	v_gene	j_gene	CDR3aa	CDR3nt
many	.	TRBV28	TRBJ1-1	CASSLNSGNTEAFF	TGTGCCAGCAGTTTAAATTCGGGTAACACTGAAGCTTTCTTT
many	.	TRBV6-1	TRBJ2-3	CASSEEVAGRDTQYF	TGTGCCAGCAGTGAAGAGGTGGCGGGCAGGGATACGCAGTATTTT
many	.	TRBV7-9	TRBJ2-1	CASSLDSSYNEQFF	TGTGCCAGCAGTTTGGATAGCTCCTACAATGAGCAGTTCTTC
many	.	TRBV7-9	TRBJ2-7	CASSFNRAPLEQYF	TGTGCCAGCAGCTTCAACAGGGCCCCCCTCGAGCAGTACTTC
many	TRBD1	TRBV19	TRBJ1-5	CASSATGKGNQPQHF	TGTGCCAGTAGTGCGACAGGGAAGGGCAATCAGCCCCAGCATTTT
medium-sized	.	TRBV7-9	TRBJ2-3	CASSPGPGLNTQYF	TGTGCCAGCAGCCCAGGACCCGGTCTGAATACGCAGTATTTT
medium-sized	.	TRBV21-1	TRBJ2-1	CASRDRGHNEQFF	TGTGCCAGCAGAGACAGGGGCCACAATGAGCAGTTCTTC
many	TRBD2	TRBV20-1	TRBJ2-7	CSAFSHKRGPYEQYF	TGCAGTGCTTTTTCCCACAAGCGGGGTCCCTACGAGCAGTACTTC
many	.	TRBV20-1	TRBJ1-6	CSARILNSPLHF	TGCAGTGCTAGAATTCTTAATTCACCCCTCCACTTT
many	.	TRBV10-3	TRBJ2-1	CAISELAGGPNNEQFF	TGTGCCATCAGTGAGCTGGCAGGGGGGCCCAACAATGAGCAGTTCTTC
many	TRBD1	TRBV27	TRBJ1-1	CASSSRGRNTEAFF	TGTGCCAGCAGTTCCAGGGGGAGGAACACTGAAGCTTTCTTT
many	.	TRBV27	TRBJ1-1	CASSLGGFTEAFF	TGTGCCAGCAGTCTGGGGGGTTTCACTGAAGCTTTCTTT
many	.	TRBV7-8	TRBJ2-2	CASSLEVGELFF	TGTGCCAGCAGCTTAGAGGTCGGGGAGCTGTTTTTT
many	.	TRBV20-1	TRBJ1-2	CSALNEELGLFYGYTF	TGCAGTGCCCTAAACGAGGAGTTAGGTCTATTCTATGGCTACACCTTC
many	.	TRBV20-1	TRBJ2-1	CSARRSTLNEQFF	TGCAGTGCTAGGAGGTCGACTTTGAATGAGCAGTTCTTC
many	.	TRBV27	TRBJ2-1	CASSRYNEQFF	TGTGCCAGCAGTCGATACAATGAGCAGTTCTTC
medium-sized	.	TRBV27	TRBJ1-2	CASSPLGVYNGYTF	TGTGCCAGCAGTCCCCTGGGGGTTTACAATGGCTACACCTTC
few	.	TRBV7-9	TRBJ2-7	CASSFPGQNYEQYF	TGTGCCAGCAGCTTCCCGGGACAAAACTACGAGCAGTACTTC
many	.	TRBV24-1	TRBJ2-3	CATSVDSDTQYF	TGTGCCACCAGTGTGGACTCCGATACGCAGTATTTT
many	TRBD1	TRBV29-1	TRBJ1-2	CSVDGQGAVGYTF	TGCAGCGTTGATGGACAGGGGGCGGTTGGCTACACCTTC
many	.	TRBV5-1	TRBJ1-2	CASSLSGVYGYTF	TGCGCCAGCAGCTTGTCAGGGGTCTATGGCTACACCTTC
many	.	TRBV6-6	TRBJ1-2	CASTPSGTAYGYTF	TGTGCCAGCACCCCCTCAGGAACGGCCTATGGCTACACCTTC
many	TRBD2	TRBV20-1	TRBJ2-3	CSARVQRGSTDTQYF	TGCAGTGCTAGAGTACAGCGGGGGAGCACAGATACGCAGTATTTT
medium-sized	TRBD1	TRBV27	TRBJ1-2	CASSLISRTGTFFSGYTF	TGTGCCAGCAGCTTGATAAGCAGGACAGGGACGTTCTTTTCTGGCTACACCTTC
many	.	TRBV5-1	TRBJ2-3	CASRQTTDTQYF	TGCGCCAGCAGACAGACCACAGATACGCAGTATTTT
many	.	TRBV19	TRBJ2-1	CASSTLRGTYNEQFF	TGTGCCAGTAGTACACTCAGGGGAACCTACAATGAGCAGTTCTTC
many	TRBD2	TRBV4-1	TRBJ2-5	CASSQDRGAGAQYF	TGCGCCAGCAGCCAAGATCGAGGGGCGGGGGCCCAGTACTTC
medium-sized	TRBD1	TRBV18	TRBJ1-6	CASSQGTENSPLHF	TGTGCCAGCTCACAGGGGACAGAAAATTCACCCCTCCACTTT
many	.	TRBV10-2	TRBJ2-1	CASTGLNEQFF	TGCGCCAGCACAGGTCTCAATGAGCAGTTCTTC
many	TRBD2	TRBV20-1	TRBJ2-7	CSASTPSGATASYEQYF	TGCAGTGCTAGCACCCCTAGCGGTGCAACCGCGTCCTACGAGCAGTACTTC
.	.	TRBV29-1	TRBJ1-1	CSVHNRGNTEAFF	TGCAGCGTACATAATCGGGGGAACACTGAAGCTTTCTTT
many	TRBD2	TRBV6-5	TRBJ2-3	CASRKAGSRTDTQYF	TGTGCCAGCAGAAAAGCGGGGAGTAGGACAGATACGCAGTATTTT
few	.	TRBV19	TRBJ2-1	CASTSTHYNEQFF	TGTGCCAGCACTAGCACACACTACAATGAGCAGTTCTTC
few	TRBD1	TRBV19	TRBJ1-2	CASWDRGWSNYGYTF	TGTGCCAGTTGGGACAGGGGGTGGTCCAACTATGGCTACACCTTC
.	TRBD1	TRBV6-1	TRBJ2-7	CASSLGDSSSYEQYF	TGTGCCAGCAGCCTCGGGGACAGTAGCTCCTACGAGCAGTACTTC
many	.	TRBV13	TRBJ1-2	CASSLGAGAIPQGYTF	TGTGCCAGCAGCTTAGGGGCAGGGGCCATCCCTCAAGGCTACACCTTC
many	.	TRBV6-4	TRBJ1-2	CASSDSPLQDSYGYTF	TGTGCCAGCAGTGACTCGCCCCTACAGGACTCCTATGGCTACACCTTC
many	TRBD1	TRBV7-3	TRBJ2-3	CASSSSGTGGHPRDTQYF	TGTGCCAGCAGCTCATCCGGGACAGGGGGCCACCCCCGGGATACGCAGTATTTT
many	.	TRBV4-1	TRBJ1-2	CASSQVSKGHGYTF	TGCGCCAGCAGCCAAGTTTCTAAGGGGCATGGCTACACCTTC
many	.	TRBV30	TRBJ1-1	CAWSVFISGAEAFF	TGTGCCTGGAGTGTATTTATTTCAGGGGCTGAAGCTTTCTTT
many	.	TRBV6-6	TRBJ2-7	CASSYSKREQYF	TGTGCCAGCAGTTACTCGAAGAGGGAGCAGTACTTC
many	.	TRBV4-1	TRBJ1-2	CASSQDRYGYTF	TGCGCCAGCAGCCAAGATCGCTATGGCTACACCTTC
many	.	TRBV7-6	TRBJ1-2	CASSPKTGSPAGYTF	TGTGCCAGCAGCCCGAAAACCGGGAGTCCGGCGGGCTACACCTTC
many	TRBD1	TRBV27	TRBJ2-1	CASSSGQGNEQFF	TGTGCCAGCAGTTCCGGACAGGGGAATGAGCAGTTCTTC
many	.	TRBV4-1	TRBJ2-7	CASSQGRAVVEQYF	TGCGCCAGCAGCCAAGGTCGGGCTGTTGTGGAGCAGTACTTC